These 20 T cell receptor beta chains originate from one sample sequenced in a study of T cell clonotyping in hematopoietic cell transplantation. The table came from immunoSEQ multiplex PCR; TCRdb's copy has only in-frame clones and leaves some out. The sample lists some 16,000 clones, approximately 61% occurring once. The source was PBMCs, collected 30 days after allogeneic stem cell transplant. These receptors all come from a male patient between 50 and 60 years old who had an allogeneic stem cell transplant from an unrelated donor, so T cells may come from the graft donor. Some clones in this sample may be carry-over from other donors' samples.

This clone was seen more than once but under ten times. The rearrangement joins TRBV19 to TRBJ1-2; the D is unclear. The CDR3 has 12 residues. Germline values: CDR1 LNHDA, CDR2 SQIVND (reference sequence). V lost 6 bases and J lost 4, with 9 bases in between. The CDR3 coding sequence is TGTGCCAGTAGGCCGGGCCCCTATGGCTACACCTTC. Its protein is CASRPGPYGYTF. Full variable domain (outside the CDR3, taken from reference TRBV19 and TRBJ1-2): DGGITQSPKYLFRKEGQNVTLSCEQNLNHDAMYWYRQDPGQGLRLIYYSQIVNDFQKGDIAEGYSVSREKKESFPLTVTSAQKNPTAFYLCASRPGPYGYTFGSGTRLTVV.

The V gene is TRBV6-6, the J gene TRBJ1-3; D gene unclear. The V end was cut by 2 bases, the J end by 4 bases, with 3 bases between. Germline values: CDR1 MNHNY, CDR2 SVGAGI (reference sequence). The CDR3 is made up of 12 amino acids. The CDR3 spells CASSYIGNTIYF. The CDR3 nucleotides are TGTGCCAGCAGTTACATAGGAAACACCATATATTTT.

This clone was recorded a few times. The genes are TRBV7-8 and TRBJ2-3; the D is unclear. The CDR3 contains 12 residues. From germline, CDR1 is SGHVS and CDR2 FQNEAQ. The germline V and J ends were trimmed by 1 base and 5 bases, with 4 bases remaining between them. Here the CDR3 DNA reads TGTGCCAGCAGCTTAGTAGAAGATACGCAGTATTTT. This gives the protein CASSLVEDTQYF.

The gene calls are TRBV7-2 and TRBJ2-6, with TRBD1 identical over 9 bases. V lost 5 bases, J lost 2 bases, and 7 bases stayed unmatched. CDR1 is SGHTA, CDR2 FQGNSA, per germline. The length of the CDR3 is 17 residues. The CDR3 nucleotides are TGTGCCAGCAGCCCTAAGACAGGGGGGACTGGGGCCAACGTCCTGACTTTC. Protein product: CASSPKTGGTGANVLTF. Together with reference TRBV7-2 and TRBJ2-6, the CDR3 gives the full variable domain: GAGVSQSPSNKVTEKGKDVELRCDPISGHTALYWYRQSLGQGLEFLIYFQGNSAPDKSGLPSDRFSAERTGGSVSTLTIQRTQQEDSAVYLCASSPKTGGTGANVLTFGAGSRLTVL.

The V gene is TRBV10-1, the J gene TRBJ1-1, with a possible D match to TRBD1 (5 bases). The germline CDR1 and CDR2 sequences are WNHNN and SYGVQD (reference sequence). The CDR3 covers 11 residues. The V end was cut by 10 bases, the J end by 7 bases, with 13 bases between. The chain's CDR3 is CAIKGLREAFF. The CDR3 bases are TGCGCCATAAAGGGACTACGTGAAGCTTTCTTT.

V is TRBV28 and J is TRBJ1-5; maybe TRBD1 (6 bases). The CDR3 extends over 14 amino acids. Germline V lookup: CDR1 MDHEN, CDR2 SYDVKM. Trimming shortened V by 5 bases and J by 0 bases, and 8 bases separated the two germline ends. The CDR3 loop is CASSLGGSNQPQHF. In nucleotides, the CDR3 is TGTGCCAGCAGTCTAGGGGGTAGCAATCAGCCCCAGCATTTT.

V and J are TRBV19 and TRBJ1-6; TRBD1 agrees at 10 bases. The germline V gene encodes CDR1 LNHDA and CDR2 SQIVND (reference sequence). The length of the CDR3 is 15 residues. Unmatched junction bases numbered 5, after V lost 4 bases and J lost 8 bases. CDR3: CASSRGQGSYSPLHF. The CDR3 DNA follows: TGTGCCAGTAGTAGGGGACAGGGGAGCTATTCACCCCTCCACTTT.

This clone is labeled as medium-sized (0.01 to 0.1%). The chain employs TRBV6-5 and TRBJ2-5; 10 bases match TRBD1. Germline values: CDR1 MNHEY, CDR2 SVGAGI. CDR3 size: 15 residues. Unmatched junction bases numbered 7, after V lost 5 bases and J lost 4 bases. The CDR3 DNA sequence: TGTGCCAGCAGTCGAATCGGGACAGGGGCAGAGACCCAGTACTTC. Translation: CASSRIGTGAETQYF.

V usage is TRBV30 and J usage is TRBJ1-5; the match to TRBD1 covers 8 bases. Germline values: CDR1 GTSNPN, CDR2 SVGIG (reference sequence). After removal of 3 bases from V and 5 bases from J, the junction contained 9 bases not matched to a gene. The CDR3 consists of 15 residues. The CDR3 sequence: CAWSSQGDSDQPQHF. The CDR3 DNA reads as TGTGCCTGGAGCTCACAGGGGGACTCCGATCAGCCCCAGCATTTT.

DNA for the CDR3: TGTGCCAGCAGTTCCACAGGGGGCGACTATGGCTACACCTTC. Its translation: CASSSTGGDYGYTF. This sequence joins TRBV27 and TRBJ1-2; 9 nucleotides line up with TRBD1. CDR3 size: 14 residues. The ends lost 4 bases at V and 3 bases at J; junction bases unmatched: 3. Germline CDR1 is MNHEY and CDR2 is SMNVEV (reference sequence).

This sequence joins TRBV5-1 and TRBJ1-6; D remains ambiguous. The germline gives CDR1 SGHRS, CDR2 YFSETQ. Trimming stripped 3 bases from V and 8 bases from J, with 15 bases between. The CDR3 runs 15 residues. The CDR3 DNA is TGCGCCAGCAGCTCGTCGGGGAACGGGGATTCACCCCTCCACTTT. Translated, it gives CASSSSGNGDSPLHF.

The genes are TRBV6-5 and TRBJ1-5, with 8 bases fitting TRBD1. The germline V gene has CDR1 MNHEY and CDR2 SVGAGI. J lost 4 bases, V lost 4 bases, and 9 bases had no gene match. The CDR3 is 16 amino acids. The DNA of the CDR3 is TGTGCCAGCAGTTCCTTGGACAGGGAAGTTAATCAGCCCCAGCATTTT. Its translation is CASSSLDREVNQPQHF.

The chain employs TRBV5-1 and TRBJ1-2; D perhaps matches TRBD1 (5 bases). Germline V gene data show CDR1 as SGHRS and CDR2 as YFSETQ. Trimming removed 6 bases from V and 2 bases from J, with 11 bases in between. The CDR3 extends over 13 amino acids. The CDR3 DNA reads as TGCGCCAGCAAGACAGACAGAAACTATGGCTACACCTTC. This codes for CASKTDRNYGYTF.

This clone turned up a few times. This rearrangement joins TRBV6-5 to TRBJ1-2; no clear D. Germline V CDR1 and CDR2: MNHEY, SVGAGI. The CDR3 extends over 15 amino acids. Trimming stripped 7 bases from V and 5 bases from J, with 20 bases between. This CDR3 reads CASTLSSAAPYGYTF. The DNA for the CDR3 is TGTGCCAGCACCCTAAGCTCTGCAGCTCCTTATGGCTACACCTTC.

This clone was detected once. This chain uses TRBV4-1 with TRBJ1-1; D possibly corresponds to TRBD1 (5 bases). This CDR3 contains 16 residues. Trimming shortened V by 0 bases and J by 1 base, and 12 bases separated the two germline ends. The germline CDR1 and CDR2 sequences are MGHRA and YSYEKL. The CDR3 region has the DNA TGCGCCAGCAGCCAAGATCCCGGGACGTCGAACACTGAAGCTTTCTTT. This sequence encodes CASSQDPGTSNTEAFF.

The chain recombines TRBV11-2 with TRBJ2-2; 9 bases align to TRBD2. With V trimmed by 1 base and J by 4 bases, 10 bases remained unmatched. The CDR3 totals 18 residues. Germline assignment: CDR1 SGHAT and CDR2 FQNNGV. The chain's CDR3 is CASSLGTRGLAGTGELFF. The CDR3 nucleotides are TGTGCCAGCAGCTTAGGCACCCGGGGACTAGCAGGCACCGGGGAGCTGTTTTTT.

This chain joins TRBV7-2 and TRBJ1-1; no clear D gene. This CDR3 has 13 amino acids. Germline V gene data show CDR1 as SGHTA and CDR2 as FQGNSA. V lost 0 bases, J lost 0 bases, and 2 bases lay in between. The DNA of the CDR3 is TGTGCCAGCAGCTTAGCTCTGAACACTGAAGCTTTCTTT. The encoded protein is CASSLALNTEAFF.

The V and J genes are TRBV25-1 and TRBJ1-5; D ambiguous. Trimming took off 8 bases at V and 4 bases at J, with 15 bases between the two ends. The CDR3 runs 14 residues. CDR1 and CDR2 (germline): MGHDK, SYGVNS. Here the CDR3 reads CASLPLEANQPQHF. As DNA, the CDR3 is TGTGCCAGCCTCCCGCTGGAAGCGAATCAGCCCCAGCATTTT.

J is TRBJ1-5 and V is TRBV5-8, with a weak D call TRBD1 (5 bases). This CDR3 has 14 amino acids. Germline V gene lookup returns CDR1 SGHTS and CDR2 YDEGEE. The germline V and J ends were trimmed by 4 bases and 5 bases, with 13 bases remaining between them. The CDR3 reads CASSQGRGDQPQHF. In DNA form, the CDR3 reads TGTGCCAGCAGCCAGGGAAGAGGAGATCAGCCCCAGCATTTT.

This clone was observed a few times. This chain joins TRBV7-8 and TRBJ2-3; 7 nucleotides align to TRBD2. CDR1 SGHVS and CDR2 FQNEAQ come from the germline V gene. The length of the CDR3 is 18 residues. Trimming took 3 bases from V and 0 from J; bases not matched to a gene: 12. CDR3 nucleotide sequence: TGTGCCAGCAGCTTGACCACCGAAGCGGGATCTAGCACAGATACGCAGTATTTT. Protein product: CASSLTTEAGSSTDTQYF.